The present TCR beta chain was sequenced within a study of human T cells and chemical hapten exposure. The time point denotes: patch test 1, 2 weeks after DPC sensitization. Treatment specified: therapeutic diphenylcyclopropenone sensitization with weekly scalp DPC. TCRdb redid the calling of the RACE reads with MiXCR, one entry per CDR3 protein. The sample consists of 100,000 or so distinct CDR3 sequences, more than 9.5% of them appearing once. The germline gives CDR1 LNHDA, CDR2 SQIVND (reference sequence). This CDR3 has 16 residues. V shed 6 bases, J shed 6 bases, and the junction held 15 bases outside the gene matches.

The TCR comes from a woman aged 35 to 49 with alopecia areata. Some clones in this sample may be carry-over from other donors' samples. The material sequenced was whole blood, taken in connection with sensitization to the hapten diphenylcyclopropenone (DPC). The J gene is TRBJ2-3, the V gene TRBV19, with 7 bases fitting TRBD1. The CDR3 spells CASSPPHTGVRDTQYF. In DNA form, the CDR3 reads TGTGCCAGTAGCCCACCCCATACAGGGGTTCGGGATACGCAGTATTTT.